The clone carrying this T cell receptor beta chain was detected only a few times. What it recognizes is unknown. This sample was included in a study of beta chain features in type 1 diabetes. Overall study results and limits: PCR might show a preference for shorter templates, equally across patients and controls. Cells that show high TCR expression could be over-represented by cDNA sequencing. When Type 1 diabetes patients were examined, their TCRB CDR3s proved moderately but significantly shorter in all four CD4+ subsets.

V lost 1 base, J lost 3 bases, and 18 bases lay in between. The length of the CDR3 is 17 residues. Germline lookup yields CDR1 KGHSH and CDR2 LQKENI. The study reverse transcribed the entire isolated RNA, so it sequenced expressed TCRB transcripts. This table comes from immunoSEQ multiplex PCR, and its TCRdb copy is limited to in-frame clones, with some not included. The profile shows 250,000 to 300,000 clones, approximately 8% of them singletons. The sequenced sample was central memory CD4+ T cells from blood. The chain has TRBV18 and TRBJ1-1, with D perhaps matching TRBD1 (5 bases). The TCR was taken from a woman aged 18-29 years in good health. DNA of the CDR3: TGTGCCAGCTCACCACGCTGGCCTGGGGCGGGGGACACTGAAGCTTTCTTT. Protein: CASSPRWPGAGDTEAFF.